This T cell receptor beta chain was recorded in a study of graft-versus-host responses after intestinal transplantation. Study overall: Tacrolimus and steroids were given for three to four years to all recipients after anti-thymocyte globulin induction.

Generated by immunoSEQ multiplex PCR, the TCRdb table keeps only in-frame clones and is missing some. Of over 10,000 clones listed, 93% are singletons. Whole-study results and caveats: Detection of GvH clones occurred in recipient marrow, and some had their first appearance in ileum or blood. Subjects displaying graft-donor T cell macrochimerism possessed elevated graft-versus-host to host-versus-graft clonal ratios inside allografts.

This clone was seen once. Its antigen is currently unknown. This sequence originates from a human patient who received an intestinal transplant, so some T cells may come from the graft donor. Specimen: PBMCs, collected roughly 1,000 days after intestinal transplantation.

The CDR3, as DNA: TGTGCCAGTATTGGGGGGTTGAACACTGAAGCTTTCTTT. Translated: CASIGGLNTEAFF. This rearrangement joins TRBV19 to TRBJ1-1, with D possibly being TRBD1 (5 bases). Trimming pared 7 bases from V and 0 bases from J, leaving 9 bases between. Germline assignment: CDR1 LNHDA and CDR2 SQIVND (reference sequence). The length of the CDR3 is 13 residues.